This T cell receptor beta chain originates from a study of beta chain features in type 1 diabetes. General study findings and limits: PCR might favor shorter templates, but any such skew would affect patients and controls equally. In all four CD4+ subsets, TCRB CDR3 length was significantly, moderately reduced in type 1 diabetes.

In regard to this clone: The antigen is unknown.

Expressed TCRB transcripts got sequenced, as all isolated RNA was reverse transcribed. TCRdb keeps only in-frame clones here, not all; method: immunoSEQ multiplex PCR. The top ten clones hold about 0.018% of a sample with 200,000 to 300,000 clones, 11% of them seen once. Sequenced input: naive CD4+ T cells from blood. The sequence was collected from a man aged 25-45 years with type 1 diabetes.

CDR3 sequence (DNA): TGCAGCGTTGGAAGAACAGGGAACCCAACTAATGAAAAACTGTTTTTT. It is translated as CSVGRTGNPTNEKLFF. The V and J genes are TRBV29-1 and TRBJ1-4, with D possibly matching TRBD1 (6 bases). Per the germline V gene, CDR1 is SQVTM and CDR2 is ANQGSEA. The CDR3 runs to 16 residues. With 4 bases removed from V and 0 bases from J, the gap between germline ends came to 15 bases.